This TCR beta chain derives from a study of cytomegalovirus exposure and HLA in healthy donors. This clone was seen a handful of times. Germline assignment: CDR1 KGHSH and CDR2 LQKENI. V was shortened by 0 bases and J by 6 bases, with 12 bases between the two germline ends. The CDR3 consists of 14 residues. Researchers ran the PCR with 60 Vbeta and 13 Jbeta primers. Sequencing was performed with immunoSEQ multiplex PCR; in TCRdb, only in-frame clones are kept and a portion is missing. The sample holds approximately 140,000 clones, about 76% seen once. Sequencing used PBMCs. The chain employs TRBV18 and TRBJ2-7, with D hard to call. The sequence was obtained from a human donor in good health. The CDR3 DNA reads TGTGCCAGCTCACCACCGTCAGTCCCCCTCGAGCAGTACTTC. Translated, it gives CASSPPSVPLEQYF.